This T cell receptor beta chain comes out of a study of blood T cell repertoires in COVID-19. Between the trimmed V and J ends, which lost 2 bases and 2 bases, there was a span of 15 bases. The CDR3 covers 16 residues. Assay used: immunoSEQ multiplex PCR; TCRdb lists only in-frame clones, some missing. This table holds roughly 220,000 clones, 82% found once. The sequence was obtained from an elderly woman with COVID-19, enrolled during active disease. The chain couples TRBV23-1 to TRBJ2-5; D gene unclear. TRBV23-1 is identified as an open reading frame with a role that is uncertain. What was sequenced was peripheral blood. CDR3: CASSQHDQENQETQYF. The CDR3 DNA reads as TGCGCCAGCAGTCAACACGACCAGGAAAATCAAGAGACCCAGTACTTC.